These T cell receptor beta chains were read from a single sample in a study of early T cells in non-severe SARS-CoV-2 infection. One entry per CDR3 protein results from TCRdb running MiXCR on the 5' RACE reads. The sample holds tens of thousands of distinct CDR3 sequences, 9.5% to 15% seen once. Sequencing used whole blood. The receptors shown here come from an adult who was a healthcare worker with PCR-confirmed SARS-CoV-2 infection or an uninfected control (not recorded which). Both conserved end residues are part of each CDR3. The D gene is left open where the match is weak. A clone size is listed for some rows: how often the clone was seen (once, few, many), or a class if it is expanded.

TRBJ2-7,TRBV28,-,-,CASSWGKVYEQYF,TGTGCCAGCAGTTGGGGGAAAGTCTACGAGCAGTACTTC
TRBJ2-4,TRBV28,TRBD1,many,CASSSSGQGQNIQYF,TGTGCCAGCAGTTCCTCGGGACAGGGCCAGAACATTCAGTACTTC
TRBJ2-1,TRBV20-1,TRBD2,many,CSATLSPGLAGGYNEQFF,TGCAGTGCTACCCTCTCTCCTGGACTAGCGGGGGGCTACAATGAGCAGTTCTTC
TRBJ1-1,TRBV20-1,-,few,CSARDLLGGDTEAFF,TGCAGTGCTAGAGATCTTCTAGGGGGTGACACTGAAGCTTTCTTT
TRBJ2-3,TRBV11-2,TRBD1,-,CASSFSSGQGLDTQYF,TGTGCCAGCAGCTTCTCCTCGGGACAGGGGCTAGATACGCAGTATTTT
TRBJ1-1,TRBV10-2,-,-,CASRAGTAPEAFF,TGCGCCAGCAGGGCCGGGACTGCCCCTGAAGCTTTCTTT
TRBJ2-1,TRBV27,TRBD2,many,CASSASIAGNLVDEQFF,TGTGCCAGCAGTGCGTCTATAGCGGGCAACTTGGTCGATGAGCAGTTCTTC
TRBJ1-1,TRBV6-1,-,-,CASRAGMNTEAFF,TGTGCCAGCAGGGCGGGCATGAACACTGAAGCTTTCTTT
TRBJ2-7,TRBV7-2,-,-,CASSLGLRSAREQYF,TGTGCCAGCAGCCTGGGACTTCGGTCGGCGCGGGAGCAGTACTTC
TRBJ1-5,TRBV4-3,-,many,CASSQERGRYNQPQHF,TGCGCCAGCAGCCAAGAGCGGGGGAGGTACAATCAGCCCCAGCATTTT
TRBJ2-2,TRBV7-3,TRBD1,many,CASSPAWDSLANTGELFF,TGTGCCAGCAGCCCTGCCTGGGACAGCCTCGCGAACACCGGGGAGCTGTTTTTT
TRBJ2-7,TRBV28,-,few,CASSSWGDSYEQYF,TGTGCCAGCAGTTCCTGGGGAGACTCCTACGAGCAGTACTTC
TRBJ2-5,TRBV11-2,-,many,CASSLSGLPIRKETQYF,TGTGCCAGCAGCTTGTCGGGACTCCCAATACGTAAAGAGACCCAGTACTTC
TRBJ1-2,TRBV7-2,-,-,CASSSYPLSRDYGYTF,TGTGCCAGCAGCTCCTACCCCCTATCGAGGGACTATGGCTACACCTTC
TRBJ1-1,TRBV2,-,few,CASTGEGNTEAFF,TGTGCCAGCACCGGGGAGGGAAACACTGAAGCTTTCTTT
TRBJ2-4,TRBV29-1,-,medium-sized,CSVVGGVGSENIQYF,TGCAGCGTCGTCGGAGGGGTGGGGTCGGAAAACATTCAGTACTTC
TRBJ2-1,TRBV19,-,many,CASRHGLNNEQFF,TGTGCCAGTAGGCATGGGCTAAACAATGAGCAGTTCTTC
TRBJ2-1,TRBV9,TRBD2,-,CASSAGLAGALEQFF,TGTGCCAGCAGCGCGGGACTAGCGGGGGCCCTTGAGCAGTTCTTC
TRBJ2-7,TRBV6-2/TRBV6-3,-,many,CASSYRYLSYEQYF,TGTGCCAGCAGTTATAGGTACCTCAGCTACGAGCAGTACTTC
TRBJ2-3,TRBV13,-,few,CASSPRDTPTDTQYF,TGTGCCAGCAGCCCCCGGGACACCCCTACAGATACGCAGTATTTT
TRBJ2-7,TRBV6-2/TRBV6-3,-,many,CASSNGYNYEQYF,TGTGCCAGCAGTAACGGATATAACTACGAGCAGTACTTC
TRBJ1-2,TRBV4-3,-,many,CASSQTGEVGYTF,TGCGCCAGCAGCCAGACGGGGGAAGTTGGCTACACCTTC
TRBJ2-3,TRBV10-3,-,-,CAIRSGLDTDTQYF,TGTGCCATCAGATCGGGACTGGACACAGATACGCAGTATTTT
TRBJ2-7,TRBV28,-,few,CASSSLGSYEQYF,TGTGCCAGCAGTTCTCTCGGCTCCTACGAGCAGTACTTC
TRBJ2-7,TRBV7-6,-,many,CASSPGYEQYF,TGTGCCAGCAGCCCAGGGTACGAGCAGTACTTC
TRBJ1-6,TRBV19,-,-,CASSLQGEPLHF,TGTGCCAGTAGTCTTCAAGGAGAACCCCTCCACTTT
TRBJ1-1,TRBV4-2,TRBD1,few,CASSPNRGTEAFF,TGTGCCAGCAGCCCTAACAGGGGCACTGAAGCTTTCTTT
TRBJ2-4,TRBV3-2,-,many,CASSQEKGAGAKNIQYF,TGTGCCAGCAGCCAAGAAAAGGGGGCTGGGGCCAAAAACATTCAGTACTTC
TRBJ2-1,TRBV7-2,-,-,CASSLVASETLSSYNEQFF,TGTGCCAGCAGCTTAGTAGCTAGCGAGACTTTAAGCTCCTACAATGAGCAGTTCTTC
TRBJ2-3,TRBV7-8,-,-,CASSHSGRGANF,TGTGCCAGCAGCCATAGCGGAAGGGGGGCGAATTTT
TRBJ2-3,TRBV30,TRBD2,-,CAWSDWVGLAGDTQYF,TGTGCCTGGAGTGACTGGGTCGGTCTAGCGGGAGATACGCAGTATTTT
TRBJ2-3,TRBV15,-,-,CATSRRGDTDTQYF,TGTGCCACGTCCCGCCGGGGTGACACAGATACGCAGTATTTT
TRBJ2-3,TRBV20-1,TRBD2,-,CSAGGLAGGADTQYF,TGCAGTGCTGGCGGACTAGCGGGGGGGGCAGATACGCAGTATTTT
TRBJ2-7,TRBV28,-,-,CASSPPGLPPDEQYF,TGTGCCAGCAGTCCGCCGGGGCTACCCCCCGACGAGCAGTACTTC
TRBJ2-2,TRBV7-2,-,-,CASSLDSVGELFF,TGTGCCAGCAGCCTCGATTCTGTCGGGGAGCTGTTTTTT
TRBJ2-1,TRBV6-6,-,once,CASSYSQGRDEQFF,TGTGCCAGCAGTTACTCCCAGGGGAGGGATGAGCAGTTCTTC
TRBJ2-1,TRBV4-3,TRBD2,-,CASSETPSGNEQFF,TGCGCCAGCAGCGAAACACCTAGCGGGAATGAGCAGTTCTTC
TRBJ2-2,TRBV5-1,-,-,CASSLATIDTGELFF,TGCGCCAGCAGCTTGGCGACGATCGACACCGGGGAGCTGTTTTTT
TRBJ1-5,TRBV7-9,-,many,CASSLGVGDSNQPQHF,TGTGCCAGCAGCTTAGGGGTAGGGGATAGCAATCAGCCCCAGCATTTT
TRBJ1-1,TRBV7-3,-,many,CASSLTAGTSTEAFF,TGTGCCAGCAGCTTAACGGCGGGAACGAGCACTGAAGCTTTCTTT
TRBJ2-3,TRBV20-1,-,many,CSARSGLSTDTQYF,TGCAGTGCTAGGTCAGGGTTGAGCACAGATACGCAGTATTTT
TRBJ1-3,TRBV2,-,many,CASSTSPRQSDSGNTIYF,TGTGCCAGCAGCACCAGCCCGAGACAGTCTGACTCTGGAAACACCATATATTTT
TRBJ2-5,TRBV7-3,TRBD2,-,CASSLAGGETQYF,TGTGCCAGCAGCTTAGCGGGAGGGGAGACCCAGTACTTC
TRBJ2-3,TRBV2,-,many,CASSEAFRTAFSDTQYF,TGTGCCAGCAGTGAAGCGTTTCGGACAGCCTTTTCAGATACGCAGTATTTT
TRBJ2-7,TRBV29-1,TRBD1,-,CSAGTETGSYEQYF,TGCAGCGCGGGGACAGAAACGGGGTCCTACGAGCAGTACTTC
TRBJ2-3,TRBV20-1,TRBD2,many,CSAIAGGTSTDTQYF,TGCAGTGCCATAGCGGGAGGCACCAGCACAGATACGCAGTATTTT
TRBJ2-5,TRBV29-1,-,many,CSVDELQETQYF,TGCAGCGTTGACGAGCTTCAAGAGACCCAGTACTTC
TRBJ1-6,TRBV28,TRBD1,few,CASSLGTGNSPLHF,TGTGCCAGCAGTTTAGGGACAGGAAATTCACCCCTCCACTTT